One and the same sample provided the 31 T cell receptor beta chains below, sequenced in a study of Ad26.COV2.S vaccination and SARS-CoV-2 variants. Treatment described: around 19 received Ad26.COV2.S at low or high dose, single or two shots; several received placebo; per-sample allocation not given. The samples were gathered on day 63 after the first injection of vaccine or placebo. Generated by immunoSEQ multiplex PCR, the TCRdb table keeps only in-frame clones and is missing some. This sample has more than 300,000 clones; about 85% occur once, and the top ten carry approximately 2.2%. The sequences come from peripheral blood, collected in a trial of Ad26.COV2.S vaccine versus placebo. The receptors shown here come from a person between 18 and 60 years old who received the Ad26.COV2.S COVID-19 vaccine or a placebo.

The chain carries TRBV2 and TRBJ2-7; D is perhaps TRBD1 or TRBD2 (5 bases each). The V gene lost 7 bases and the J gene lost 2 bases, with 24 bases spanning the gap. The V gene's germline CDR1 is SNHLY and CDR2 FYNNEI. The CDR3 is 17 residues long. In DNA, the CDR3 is TGTGCCAGCACCGAAAGAGGGGCCCTGATGATAGCCTACGAGCAGTACTTC. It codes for CASTERGALMIAYEQYF.

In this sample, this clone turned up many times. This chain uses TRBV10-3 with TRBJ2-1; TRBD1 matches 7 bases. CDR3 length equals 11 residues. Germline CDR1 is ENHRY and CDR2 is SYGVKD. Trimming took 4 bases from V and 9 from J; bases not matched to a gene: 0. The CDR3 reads CAISGQGEQFF. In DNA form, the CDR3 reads TGTGCCATCAGTGGACAGGGTGAGCAGTTCTTC.

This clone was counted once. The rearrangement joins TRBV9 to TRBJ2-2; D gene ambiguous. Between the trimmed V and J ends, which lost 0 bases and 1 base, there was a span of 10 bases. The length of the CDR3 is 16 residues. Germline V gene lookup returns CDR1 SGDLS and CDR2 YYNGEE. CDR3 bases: TGTGCCAGCAGCGTAGTTTCGGCAGGGAACACCGGGGAGCTGTTTTTT. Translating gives CASSVVSAGNTGELFF.

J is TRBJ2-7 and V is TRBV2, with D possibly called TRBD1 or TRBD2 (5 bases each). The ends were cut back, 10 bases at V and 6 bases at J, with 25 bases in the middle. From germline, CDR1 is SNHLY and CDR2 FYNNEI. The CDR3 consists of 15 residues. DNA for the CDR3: TGTGCCATCCAAGGCCGGGACCTCTCTTTCTCCGAGCAGTACTTC. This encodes CAIQGRDLSFSEQYF.

The CDR3 sequence: CATSDGGQGVQPQHF. The CDR3, as DNA: TGTGCCACCAGTGATGGCGGACAGGGAGTACAGCCCCAGCATTTT. The chain carries TRBV24-1 and TRBJ1-5; 8 positions match TRBD1. Germline assignment: CDR1 KGHDR and CDR2 SFDVKD. With 3 bases clipped from V and 7 bases from J, the junction kept 7 bases outside the gene matches. CDR3 length: 15 residues.

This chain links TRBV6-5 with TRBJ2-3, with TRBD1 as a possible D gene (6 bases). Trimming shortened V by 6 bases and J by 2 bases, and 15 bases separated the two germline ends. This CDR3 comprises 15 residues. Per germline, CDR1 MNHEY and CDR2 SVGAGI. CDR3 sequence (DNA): TGTGCCAGCAGCCCCCGAAGACAGGACACAGATACGCAGTATTTT. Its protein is CASSPRRQDTDTQYF.

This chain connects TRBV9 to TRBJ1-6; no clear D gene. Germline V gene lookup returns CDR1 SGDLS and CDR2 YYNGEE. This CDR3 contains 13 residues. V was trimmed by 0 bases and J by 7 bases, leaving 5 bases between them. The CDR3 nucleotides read TGTGCCAGCAGCGTAGGTCGAAATTCACCCCTCCACTTT. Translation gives CASSVGRNSPLHF.

As DNA, the CDR3 is TGTGCCAGCAGCAGGGGGGATGGGGACACTGAAGCTTTCTTT. This translates into CASSRGDGDTEAFF. The chain carries TRBV4-2 and TRBJ1-1, with D maybe TRBD1 (6 bases). The CDR3 totals 14 residues. Germline values: CDR1 LGHNA, CDR2 YNFKEQ. The germline V and J ends were trimmed by 5 bases and 3 bases, with 13 bases remaining between them.

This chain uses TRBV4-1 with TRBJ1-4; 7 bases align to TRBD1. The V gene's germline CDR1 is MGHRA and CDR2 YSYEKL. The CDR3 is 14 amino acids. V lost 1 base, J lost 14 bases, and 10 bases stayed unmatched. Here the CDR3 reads CASSQGPRDRPLFF. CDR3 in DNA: TGCGCCAGCAGCCAAGGACCTAGGGACAGACCGCTGTTTTTT.

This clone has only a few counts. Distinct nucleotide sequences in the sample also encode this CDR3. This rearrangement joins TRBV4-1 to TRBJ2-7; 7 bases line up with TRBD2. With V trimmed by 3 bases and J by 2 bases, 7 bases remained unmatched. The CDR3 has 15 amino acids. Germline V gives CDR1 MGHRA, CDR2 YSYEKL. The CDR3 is CASSQGGTATYEQYF. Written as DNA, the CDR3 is TGCGCCAGCAGCCAGGGGGGGACTGCGACCTACGAGCAGTACTTC.

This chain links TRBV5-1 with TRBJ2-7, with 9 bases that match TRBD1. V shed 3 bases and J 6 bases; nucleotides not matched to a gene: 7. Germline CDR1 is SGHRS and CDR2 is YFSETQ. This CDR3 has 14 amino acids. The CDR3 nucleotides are TGCGCCAGCAGCTCTGGACAGGGGAGTGGCGAGCAGTACTTC. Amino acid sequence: CASSSGQGSGEQYF.

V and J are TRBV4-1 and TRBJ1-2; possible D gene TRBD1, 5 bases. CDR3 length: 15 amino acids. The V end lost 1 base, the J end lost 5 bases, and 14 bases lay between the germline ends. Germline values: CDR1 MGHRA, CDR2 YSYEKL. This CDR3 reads CASSQGLGQGYGYTF. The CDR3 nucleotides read TGCGCCAGCAGCCAAGGTTTAGGTCAGGGATATGGCTACACCTTC.

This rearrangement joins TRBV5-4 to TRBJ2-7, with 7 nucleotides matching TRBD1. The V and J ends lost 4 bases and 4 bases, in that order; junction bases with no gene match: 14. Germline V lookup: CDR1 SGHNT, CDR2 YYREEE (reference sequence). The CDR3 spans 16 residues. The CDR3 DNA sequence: TGTGCCAGCAGCCGCATTGGTTTGGACAGGCCTTACGAGCAGTACTTC. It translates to CASSRIGLDRPYEQYF.

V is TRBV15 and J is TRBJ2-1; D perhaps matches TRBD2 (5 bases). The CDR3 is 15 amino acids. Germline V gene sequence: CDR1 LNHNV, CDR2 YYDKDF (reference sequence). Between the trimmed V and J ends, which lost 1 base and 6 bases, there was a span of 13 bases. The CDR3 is CATSRARAYGNEQFF. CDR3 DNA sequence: TGTGCCACCAGCAGAGCGAGGGCGTACGGCAATGAGCAGTTCTTC.

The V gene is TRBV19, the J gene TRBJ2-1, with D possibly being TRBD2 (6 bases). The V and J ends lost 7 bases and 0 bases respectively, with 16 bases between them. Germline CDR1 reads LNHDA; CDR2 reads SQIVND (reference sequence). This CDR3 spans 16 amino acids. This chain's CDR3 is CASKEGPTSSYNEQFF. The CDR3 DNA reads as TGTGCCAGTAAGGAGGGGCCCACGAGCTCCTACAATGAGCAGTTCTTC.

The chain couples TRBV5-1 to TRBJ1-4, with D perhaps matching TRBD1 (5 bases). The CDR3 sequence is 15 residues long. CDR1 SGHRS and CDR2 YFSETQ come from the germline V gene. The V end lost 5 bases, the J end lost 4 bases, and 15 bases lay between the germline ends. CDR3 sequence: CASSVGGANNEKLFF. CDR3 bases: TGCGCCAGCAGTGTTGGCGGGGCTAATAATGAAAAACTGTTTTTT.

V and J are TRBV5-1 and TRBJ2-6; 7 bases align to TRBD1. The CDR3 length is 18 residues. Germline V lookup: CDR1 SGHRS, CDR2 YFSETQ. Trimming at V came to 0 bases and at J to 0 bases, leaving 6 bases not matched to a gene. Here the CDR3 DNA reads TGCGCCAGCAGCTTGGACAGGGGTAAAGGCTCTGGGGCCAACGTCCTGACTTTC. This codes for CASSLDRGKGSGANVLTF.

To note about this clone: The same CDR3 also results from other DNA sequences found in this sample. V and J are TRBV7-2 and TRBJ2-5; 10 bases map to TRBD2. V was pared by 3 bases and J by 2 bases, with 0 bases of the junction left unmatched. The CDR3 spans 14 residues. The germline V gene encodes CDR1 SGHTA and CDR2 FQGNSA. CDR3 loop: CASSLTSGQETQYF. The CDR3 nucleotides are TGTGCCAGCAGCTTGACTAGCGGGCAAGAGACCCAGTACTTC.

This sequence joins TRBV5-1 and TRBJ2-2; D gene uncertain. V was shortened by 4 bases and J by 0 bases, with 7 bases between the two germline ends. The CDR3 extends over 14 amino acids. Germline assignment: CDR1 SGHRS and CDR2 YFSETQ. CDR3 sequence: CASSVYANTGELFF. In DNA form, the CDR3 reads TGCGCCAGCAGCGTTTACGCGAACACCGGGGAGCTGTTTTTT.

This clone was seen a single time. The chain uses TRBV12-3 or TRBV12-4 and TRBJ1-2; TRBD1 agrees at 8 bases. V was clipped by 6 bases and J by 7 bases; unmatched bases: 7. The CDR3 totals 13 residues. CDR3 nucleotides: TGTGCCAGCAGCGACAGGGGATGGGGTGGCTACACCTTC. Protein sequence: CASSDRGWGGYTF.

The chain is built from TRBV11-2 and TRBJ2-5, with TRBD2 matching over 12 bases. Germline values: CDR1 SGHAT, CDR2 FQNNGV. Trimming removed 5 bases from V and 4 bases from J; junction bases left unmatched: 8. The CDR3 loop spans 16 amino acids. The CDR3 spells CASSLDPGLAGETQYF. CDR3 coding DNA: TGTGCCAGCAGCCTCGACCCGGGACTAGCGGGAGAGACCCAGTACTTC.

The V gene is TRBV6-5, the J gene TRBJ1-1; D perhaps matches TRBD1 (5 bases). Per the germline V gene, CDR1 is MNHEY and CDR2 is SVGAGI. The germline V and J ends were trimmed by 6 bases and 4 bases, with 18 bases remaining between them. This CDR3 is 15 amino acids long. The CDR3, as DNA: TGTGCCAGCAGGTCGTTGGACAAGCCGGGCACTGAAGCTTTCTTT. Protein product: CASRSLDKPGTEAFF.

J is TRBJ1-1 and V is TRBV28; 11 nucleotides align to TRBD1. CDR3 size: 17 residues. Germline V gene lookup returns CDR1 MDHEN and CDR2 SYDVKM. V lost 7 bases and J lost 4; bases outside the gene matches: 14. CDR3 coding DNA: TGTGCCAGCATTGGGATGGGACAGGGGGAATATATCACTGAAGCTTTCTTT. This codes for CASIGMGQGEYITEAFF. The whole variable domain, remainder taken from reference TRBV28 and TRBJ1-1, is DVKVTQSSRYLVKRTGEKVFLECVQDMDHENMFWYRQDPGLGLRLIYFSYDVKMKEKGDIPEGYSVSREKKERFSLILESASTNQTSMYLCASIGMGQGEYITEAFFGQGTRLTVV.

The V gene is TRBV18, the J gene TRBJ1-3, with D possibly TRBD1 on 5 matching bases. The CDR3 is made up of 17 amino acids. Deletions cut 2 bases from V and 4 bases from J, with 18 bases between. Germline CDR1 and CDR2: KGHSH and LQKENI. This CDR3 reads CASSPTAGSLTGNTIYF. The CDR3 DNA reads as TGTGCCAGCTCACCAACGGCAGGGAGTTTAACAGGAAACACCATATATTTT.

The CDR3 DNA follows: TGTGCCAGCTCACCTTTCGAGGGGGCAAGAACTGAAGCTTTCTTT. Amino acids: CASSPFEGARTEAFF. The gene calls are TRBV18 and TRBJ1-1; 7 bases are a match to TRBD1. The length of the CDR3 is 15 residues. Trimming took 3 bases from V and 5 from J; bases not matched to a gene: 9. Germline loops: CDR1 KGHSH, CDR2 LQKENI.

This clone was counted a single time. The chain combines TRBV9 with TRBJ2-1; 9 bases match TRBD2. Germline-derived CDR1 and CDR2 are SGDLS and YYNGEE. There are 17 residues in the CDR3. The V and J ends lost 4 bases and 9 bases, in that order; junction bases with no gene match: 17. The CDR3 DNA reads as TGTGCCAGCAGCCCATCATCGGGACTAGCAGTACGGGGTGAGCAGTTCTTC. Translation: CASSPSSGLAVRGEQFF.

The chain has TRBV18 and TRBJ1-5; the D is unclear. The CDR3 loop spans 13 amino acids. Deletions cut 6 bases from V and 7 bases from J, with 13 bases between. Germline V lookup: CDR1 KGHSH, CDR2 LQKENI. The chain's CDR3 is CASSLNGIQPQHF. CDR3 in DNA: TGTGCCAGCTCTCTGAACGGGATCCAGCCCCAGCATTTT.

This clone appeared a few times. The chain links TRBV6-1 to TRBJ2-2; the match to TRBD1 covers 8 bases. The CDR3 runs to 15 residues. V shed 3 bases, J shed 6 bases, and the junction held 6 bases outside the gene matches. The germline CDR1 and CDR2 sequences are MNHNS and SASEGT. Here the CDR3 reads CASSDGTGGAGELFF. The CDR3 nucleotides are TGTGCCAGCAGTGACGGGACAGGAGGGGCCGGGGAGCTGTTTTTT.

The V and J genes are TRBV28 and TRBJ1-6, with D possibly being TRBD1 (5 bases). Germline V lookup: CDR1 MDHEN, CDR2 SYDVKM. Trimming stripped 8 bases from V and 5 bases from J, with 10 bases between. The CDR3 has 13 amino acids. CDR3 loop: CASGQGDNSPLHF. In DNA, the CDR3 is TGTGCCAGCGGCCAGGGAGATAATTCACCCCTCCACTTT.

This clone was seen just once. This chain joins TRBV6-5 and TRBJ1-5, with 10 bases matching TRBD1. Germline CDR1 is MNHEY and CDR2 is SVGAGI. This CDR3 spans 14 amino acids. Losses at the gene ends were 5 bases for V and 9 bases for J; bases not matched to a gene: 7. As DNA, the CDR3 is TGTGCCAGCAGTAGACAGGGGGCGCCGCGGCCCCAGCATTTT. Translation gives CASSRQGAPRPQHF.

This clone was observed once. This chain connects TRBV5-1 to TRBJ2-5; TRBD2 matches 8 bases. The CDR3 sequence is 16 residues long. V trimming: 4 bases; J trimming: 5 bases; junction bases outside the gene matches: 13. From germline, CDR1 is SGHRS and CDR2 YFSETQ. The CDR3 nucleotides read TGCGCCAGCAGCCCACAGACGGGACTAGTCGTTGAGACCCAGTACTTC. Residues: CASSPQTGLVVETQYF.